This is a list of T cell receptor beta chains from one sample in a study of cytomegalovirus exposure and HLA in healthy donors. Data came from immunoSEQ multiplex PCR; TCRdb stores just in-frame clones and leaves some out. Among over 150,000 clones listed, approximately 80% were seen once. The sample consisted of PBMCs. These receptors came from a man under 40 in good health and CMV-seronegative. Each CDR3 is given with its conserved first and last residue. A D gene is named only where the DNA matches it firmly. Clone size is shown for a subset of rows, as once, few, many or a class of expanded clone.

TRBD1,-,TRBJ2-3,TRBV5-1,TGCGCCAGCAGCCGCCCGGGACAGCTCACAGATACGCAGTATTTT,CASSRPGQLTDTQYF
TRBD1,-,TRBJ2-1,TRBV28,TGTGCCAGCAGCTTCCCCTTCGGGACAGGGTCAGGTGAGCAGTTCTTC,CASSFPFGTGSGEQFF
TRBD2,-,TRBJ2-1,TRBV5-4,TGTGCCAGCAGCGCACTAGCGGGACGCTCCTACAATGAGCAGTTCTTC,CASSALAGRSYNEQFF
-,-,TRBJ2-1,TRBV25-1,TGTGCCAGCTCTGGTCTGGTGCGGGGCGCCTACAATGAGCAGTTCTTC,CASSGLVRGAYNEQFF
-,few,TRBJ2-7,TRBV28,TGTGCCAGCAGTTCCTCTGCCTACGAGCAGTACTTC,CASSSSAYEQYF
-,-,TRBJ2-5,TRBV7-9,TGTTCCAGCAGCTCAAACGCGGAGACCCAGTACTTC,CSSSSNAETQYF
-,few,TRBJ1-5,TRBV2,TGTGCCAGCAGTGAGAACAGGGCGAGCAATCAGCCCCAGCATTTT,CASSENRASNQPQHF
TRBD1,-,TRBJ1-5,TRBV6-5,TGTGCCAGCAGTTTGACAGGGGTCAATCAGCCCCAGCATTTT,CASSLTGVNQPQHF
-,once,TRBJ2-7,TRBV5-1,TGCGCCAGCACCCTGGAGCACCATCTTACCCACGAGCAGTACTTC,CASTLEHHLTHEQYF
-,-,TRBJ2-7,TRBV20-1,TGCAGTGCTAGAGCCGCCTACGAGCAGTACTTC,CSARAAYEQYF
-,-,TRBJ1-2,TRBV28,TGTGCCAGCAGCCCGGGAAACTATGGCTACACCTTC,CASSPGNYGYTF
TRBD1,-,TRBJ2-1,TRBV7-3,TGTGCCAGCAGCTTAACCCAGGGGGCAAATGAGCAGTTCTTC,CASSLTQGANEQFF
-,-,TRBJ1-4,TRBV19,TGTGCCAGTAGTATAGTCGCAGGGGAGGGTGAAAAACTGTTTTTT,CASSIVAGEGEKLFF
-,once,TRBJ2-6,TRBV15,TGTGCCACCAGCACCCCACAGGGCGCCAGCTCTGGGGCCAACGTCCTGACTTTC,CATSTPQGASSGANVLTF
TRBD1,-,TRBJ2-7,TRBV6-1,TGTGCCAGCAGCTGGTCCACAGGGGGCGGTGAGCAGTACTTC,CASSWSTGGGEQYF
TRBD1,-,TRBJ1-1,TRBV5-5,TGTGCCAGCACCTGGACAGGTTTTTTAAACACTGAAGCTTTCTTT,CASTWTGFLNTEAFF
TRBD2,-,TRBJ2-2,TRBV14,TGTGCCAGCAGGCGACTAGCGGGAGACGGGGAGCTGTTTTTT,CASRRLAGDGELFF
TRBD1,-,TRBJ2-7,TRBV27,TGTGCCAGCAGTTTATCGCCGGACAGGGTCTACGAGCAGTACTTC,CASSLSPDRVYEQYF
TRBD2,-,TRBJ2-1,TRBV25-1,TGTGCCAACCGAACCCCCCTAAGCGGGGGGGTCAGCAATGAGCAGTTCTTC,CANRTPLSGGVSNEQFF
-,-,TRBJ1-2,TRBV5-6,TGTGCCAGCAGGGAGGAGGGAGCTAACTATGGCTACACCTTC,CASREEGANYGYTF
-,once,TRBJ2-5,TRBV5-6,TGTGCCAGCAGCTCCAAAGAGACCCAGTACTTC,CASSSKETQYF
TRBD2,-,TRBJ2-1,TRBV30,TGTGCCTGGAGTGGGGCTAGCGGGAGTGCTGACAATGAGCAGTTCTTC,CAWSGASGSADNEQFF
-,-,TRBJ2-2,TRBV5-1,TGCGCCAGCAGCTTGGCGACGGGAGCCGGGGAGCTGTTTTTT,CASSLATGAGELFF
-,-,TRBJ2-3,TRBV7-9,TGTGCCAGCAGCTCTGCCCCAGGGACAGATACGCAGTATTTT,CASSSAPGTDTQYF
TRBD2,-,TRBJ2-3,TRBV15,TGTGCCACCAGCGGAAGACTAGCGGGAGGGCCAGATACGCAGTATTTT,CATSGRLAGGPDTQYF
-,-,TRBJ1-2,TRBV9,TGTGCCAGCAGCGTGATGGACGGGGGAGTATATGGCTACACCTTC,CASSVMDGGVYGYTF
TRBD1,few,TRBJ1-1,TRBV18,TGTGCCAGCTCACCAACCGGGACAGGGGGCGAAGCTTTCTTT,CASSPTGTGGEAFF
-,-,TRBJ1-5,TRBV27,TGTGCCAGCAGTTTGGGTGTTAGCATCGGAGGAGAGCCCCAGCATTTT,CASSLGVSIGGEPQHF
-,-,TRBJ2-7,TRBV7-9,TGTGCCAGCAGCTCGCTAAACTTCGAGCAGTACTTC,CASSSLNFEQYF
-,-,TRBJ2-1,TRBV28,TGTGCCAGCAGTTTAGACCGGGGGTCCTACAATGAGCAGTTCTTC,CASSLDRGSYNEQFF
-,-,TRBJ1-1,TRBV5-4,TGTGCCAGCAGCCCCACCCCGGGATTAGAGGCCACTGAAGCTTTCTTT,CASSPTPGLEATEAFF
TRBD1,-,TRBJ1-5,TRBV2,TGTGCCAGCAGTGACGACAGGGGGCTGAGCAATCAGCCCCAGCATTTT,CASSDDRGLSNQPQHF
TRBD1,-,TRBJ2-4,TRBV2,TGTGCCAGCAGTGGGGACAGGGGTAAAAACATTCAGTACTTC,CASSGDRGKNIQYF
TRBD1,once,TRBJ1-4,TRBV7-2,TGTGCCAGCAGCTCAACAGGGGGGACTAATGAAAAACTGTTTTTT,CASSSTGGTNEKLFF
-,-,TRBJ2-2,TRBV19,TGTGCCAGTAGTCTGGGGCCGAACACCGGGGAGCTGTTTTTT,CASSLGPNTGELFF
TRBD1,-,TRBJ2-2,TRBV11-1,TGTGCCAGCAGCTTCGGGACAGGGATAGCCGGGGAGCTGTTTTTT,CASSFGTGIAGELFF
-,once,TRBJ2-7,TRBV5-1,TGCGCCAGCAGTTTCCCTGGACAGACCTACGAGCAGTACTTC,CASSFPGQTYEQYF
-,few,TRBJ2-1,TRBV7-9,TGTGCCAGCATTATGGGGAGGTTTGGGGATGAGCAGTTCTTC,CASIMGRFGDEQFF
-,once,TRBJ2-7,TRBV18,TGTGCCAGCTCACCAGGACTCGAATACGAGCAGTACTTC,CASSPGLEYEQYF
TRBD2,-,TRBJ2-1,TRBV27,TGTGCCAGCAGTGCGACTAGCGGGAGGGGATTCGAGGTTGATGAGCAGTTCTTC,CASSATSGRGFEVDEQFF
TRBD1,-,TRBJ1-2,TRBV6-1,TGTGCCAGCACCGCCGGACAGGGAAACTATGGCTACACCTTC,CASTAGQGNYGYTF
-,once,TRBJ1-1,TRBV19,TGTGCCAGTAGTGTCCGGGACACGAACACTGAAGCTTTCTTT,CASSVRDTNTEAFF
-,-,TRBJ2-5,TRBV6-5,TGTGCCAGCAGCCGACAATTCCAAGAGACCCAGTACTTC,CASSRQFQETQYF
TRBD2,-,TRBJ2-7,TRBV7-6,TGTGCCAGCAGCCACTTAGCGGGGACCTACGAGCAGTACTTC,CASSHLAGTYEQYF
-,-,TRBJ1-2,TRBV18,TGTGCCAGCTCACCACCTGGGGCAAGTGGCTACACCTTC,CASSPPGASGYTF
TRBD1,-,TRBJ2-7,TRBV10-2,TGCGCCAGCTCCTTATCCGGGACAGGACACGAGCAGTACTTC,CASSLSGTGHEQYF
TRBD2,-,TRBJ2-1,TRBV27,TGTGCCAGCAGCCGTAGGACTAGCGGGTTGTACAATGAGCAGTTCTTC,CASSRRTSGLYNEQFF
TRBD1,once,TRBJ1-2,TRBV27,TGTGCCACCTTCCCCGCCACAGGGGCGGGTGGCTACACCTTC,CATFPATGAGGYTF
-,-,TRBJ1-5,TRBV28,TGTGCCAGCAGCCCTCTAGATATCAGGGAGCCCCAGCATTTT,CASSPLDIREPQHF
-,-,TRBJ1-1,TRBV5-1,TGCGCCAGCAGCTTGAAAGGGGCAGAGGCTTTCTTT,CASSLKGAEAFF
-,-,TRBJ1-2,TRBV7-2,TGTGCCAGCAGCCTCTCTCCGGGTGGCTATGGCTACACCTTC,CASSLSPGGYGYTF
TRBD2,once,TRBJ2-1,TRBV7-2,TGTGCCAGCAGCTCGAGCGGGGGGGCATACAATGAGCAGTTCTTC,CASSSSGGAYNEQFF
-,-,TRBJ1-2,TRBV2,TGTGCCAGCAGTGAATTGGACAGTCCCTATGGCTACACCTTC,CASSELDSPYGYTF
-,-,TRBJ1-4,TRBV11-2,TGTGCCAGCAGCTTAGATAGGCGGTTTAATGAAAAACTGTTTTTT,CASSLDRRFNEKLFF
-,-,TRBJ2-2,TRBV11-3,TGTGCCAGCAGCTTAGGGGGGGTCGGGGAGCTGTTTTTT,CASSLGGVGELFF
-,-,TRBJ2-7,TRBV27,TGTGCCAGCAGTTTTATGGGCGGGGCCTACGAGCAGTACTTC,CASSFMGGAYEQYF
-,few,TRBJ1-5,TRBV15,TGTGCCACCAATAGCGGACAATTCGGGAATGGGAATCAGCCCCAGCATTTT,CATNSGQFGNGNQPQHF
TRBD2,-,TRBJ2-5,TRBV15,TGTGCCACCAGCAGAGGGACTAGCGGGGTCCAAGAGACCCAGTACTTC,CATSRGTSGVQETQYF
-,-,TRBJ2-7,TRBV5-5,TGTGCCAGCAGCTTGAGGACAAATGGCTACGAGCAGTACTTC,CASSLRTNGYEQYF